A single sample is the source of the 16 T cell receptor beta chains below, sequenced in a study of cytomegalovirus exposure and HLA in healthy donors. The PCR ran on 60 Vbeta and 13 Jbeta primers. The data were produced by immunoSEQ multiplex PCR, yet TCRdb's version contains in-frame clones alone and is incomplete. The sample consists of some 44,000 clones, around 90% of them appearing once. Sequencing was performed on PBMCs. The receptors originated from a woman aged 40 to 49 in good health and CMV-seropositive.

The genes are TRBV27 and TRBJ2-7, with TRBD1 identical over 8 bases. CDR1 is MNHEY and CDR2 is SMNVEV in the germline V gene (reference sequence). The trim removed 3 bases at V and 2 bases at J, leaving 6 bases unmatched. The CDR3 runs to 15 residues. The DNA of the CDR3 is TGTGCCAGCAGTTTCACAGGGGGGCTTACCTACGAGCAGTACTTC. Its translation: CASSFTGGLTYEQYF.

As for this clone: The same CDR3 is also encoded by other DNA sequences in this sample. The J gene is TRBJ1-3, the V gene TRBV7-9; D remains unclear. Germline CDR1 and CDR2: SEHNR and FQNEAQ (reference sequence). The germline V and J ends were trimmed by 0 bases and 0 bases, with 12 bases remaining between them. The CDR3 covers 17 residues. The DNA of the CDR3 is TGTGCCAGCAGCTTAGCGGCAGGACTGAGCTCTGGAAACACCATATATTTT. Translated: CASSLAAGLSSGNTIYF.

This chain uses TRBV19 with TRBJ2-7; D is possibly TRBD1 (5 bases). Germline loops: CDR1 LNHDA, CDR2 SQIVND (reference sequence). CDR3 length: 16 residues. V lost 5 bases to trimming and J lost 4 bases, with 21 bases between them. CDR3 coding DNA: TGTGCCAGTAGTTCTCCCCCTTCCAGGGATTATTACGAGCAGTACTTC. As protein: CASSSPPSRDYYEQYF.

This clone was seen more than once but under ten times. The chain employs TRBV19 and TRBJ1-5, with a weak D call TRBD1 (5 bases). Trimming left V 5 bases short and J 5 bases short, with 10 bases between. CDR1 and CDR2 (germline): LNHDA, SQIVND (reference sequence). CDR3 length equals 13 residues. CDR3 in amino acids: CASSGGGYQPQHF. The CDR3 nucleotides are TGTGCCAGTAGTGGGGGGGGTTATCAGCCCCAGCATTTT.

The V gene is TRBV13, the J gene TRBJ1-1; the D gene is possibly TRBD1 (5 bases). The V gene lost 5 bases and the J gene lost 1 base, with 11 bases spanning the gap. CDR1 is PRHDT, CDR2 FYEKMQ, per germline (reference sequence). This CDR3 is built from 14 residues. The CDR3 protein is CASSLPTGNTEAFF. The CDR3 DNA follows: TGTGCCAGCAGCCTTCCAACAGGGAACACTGAAGCTTTCTTT.

The chain employs TRBV7-3 and TRBJ2-3, with 10 bases fitting TRBD1. The CDR3 is made up of 15 amino acids. Germline CDR1 is SGHTA and CDR2 is FQGTGA. V trimming: 4 bases; J trimming: 2 bases; junction bases outside the gene matches: 3. The CDR3 nucleotides read TGTGCCAGCAGCTCTGGGACAGGGGACACAGATACGCAGTATTTT. Translated: CASSSGTGDTDTQYF.

The chain combines TRBV2 with TRBJ2-3; D is undetermined. CDR1 and CDR2 from the germline V gene are SNHLY and FYNNEI. This CDR3 comprises 12 residues. Trimming removed 9 bases from V and 5 bases from J, with 12 bases in between. This CDR3 is CARTLDRDTQYF. In nucleotides, the CDR3 is TGTGCCAGAACGCTAGATCGAGATACGCAGTATTTT. Looking up the rest from reference TRBV2 and TRBJ2-3 gives the full variable domain: EPEVTQTPSHQVTQMGQEVILRCVPISNHLYFYWYRQILGQKVEFLVSFYNNEISEKSEIFDDQFSVERPDGSNFTLKIRSTKLEDSAMYFCARTLDRDTQYFGPGTRLTVL.

V gene TRBV9 combines with J gene TRBJ1-5; D is possibly TRBD1 (6 bases). CDR3 length equals 16 residues. CDR1 is SGDLS, CDR2 YYNGEE, per germline. V dropped 0 bases and J dropped 0 bases, with 10 bases sitting between them. CDR3 region: CASSVGDIYSNQPQHF. The DNA of the CDR3 is TGTGCCAGCAGCGTAGGGGACATTTATAGCAATCAGCCCCAGCATTTT.

The chain joins TRBV6-5 to TRBJ2-2; the D gene is possibly TRBD2 (5 bases). The CDR3 contains 15 residues. Germline-derived CDR1 and CDR2 are MNHEY and SVGAGI. The ends were cut back, 6 bases at V and 5 bases at J, with 16 bases in the middle. CDR3: CASSPTGGPTGELFF. The CDR3 DNA is TGTGCCAGCAGCCCTACTGGAGGCCCGACCGGGGAGCTGTTTTTT.

The rearrangement joins TRBV12-5 to TRBJ1-1, with TRBD1 identical over 9 bases. The CDR3 is made up of 16 amino acids. Germline-derived CDR1 and CDR2 are LGHNT and FRNRAP. V was clipped by 0 bases and J by 8 bases; unmatched bases: 10. The CDR3 region has the DNA TGTGCTAGTGGTTTGGTACTGGGACAGGGCGGGGGCGAAGCTTTCTTT. Encoded protein: CASGLVLGQGGGEAFF.

V is TRBV6-6 and J is TRBJ2-1, with TRBD1 matching over 10 bases. The CDR3 is made up of 14 amino acids. V lost 8 bases and J lost 6; bases outside the gene matches: 7. Per germline, CDR1 MNHNY and CDR2 SVGAGI (reference sequence). The CDR3 here is CASHPGQGFNEQFF. DNA of the CDR3: TGTGCCAGCCATCCGGGACAGGGGTTCAATGAGCAGTTCTTC.

This clone appeared once. The chain couples TRBV7-3 to TRBJ2-3; tentatively, D is TRBD1 (6 bases). The CDR3 is 16 residues long. V was trimmed by 1 base and J by 5 bases, leaving 16 bases between them. The germline gives CDR1 SGHTA, CDR2 FQGTGA. CDR3 DNA: TGTGCCAGCAGCTTAAGGGCCCAGGGGCGCGGAGATACGCAGTATTTT. Translated, it gives CASSLRAQGRGDTQYF.

This clone was seen just once. This sequence joins TRBV28 and TRBJ1-5, with D maybe TRBD1 (5 bases). The V end lost 5 bases, the J end lost 2 bases, and 13 bases lay between the germline ends. Germline CDR1 is MDHEN and CDR2 is SYDVKM. This CDR3 is 15 amino acids long. CDR3 nucleotides: TGTGCCAGCAGTGGTTCAGGGTTTCGCAATCAGCCCCAGCATTTT. Protein product: CASSGSGFRNQPQHF.

The chain uses TRBV11-2 and TRBJ1-4, with D tentatively TRBD1 (5 bases). With 0 bases removed from V and 2 bases from J, the gap between germline ends came to 7 bases. CDR1 and CDR2 from the germline V gene are SGHAT and FQNNGV. This CDR3 comprises 15 residues. CDR3 sequence (DNA): TGTGCCAGCAGCTTAGACAGGGTGACTAATGAAAAACTGTTTTTT. Its protein is CASSLDRVTNEKLFF.

A single count supports this clone. The rearrangement joins TRBV7-9 to TRBJ2-2; no reliable D call. Between the trimmed V and J ends, which lost 5 bases and 6 bases, there was a span of 7 bases. This CDR3 spans 12 amino acids. Looked up from germline, CDR1 is SEHNR and CDR2 is FQNEAQ (reference sequence). The CDR3 DNA follows: TGTGCCAGCAGCCTCCTAGCCGGGGAGCTGTTTTTT. Translated: CASSLLAGELFF.

The genes are TRBV7-9 and TRBJ2-1; 9 positions agree with TRBD2. Trimming took 3 bases from V and 5 from J; bases not matched to a gene: 5. The CDR3 sequence is 15 residues long. CDR1 is SEHNR and CDR2 is FQNEAQ in the germline V gene (reference sequence). The CDR3 sequence: CASSLGLAGDNEQFF. In DNA form, the CDR3 reads TGTGCCAGCAGCTTGGGACTAGCAGGTGACAATGAGCAGTTCTTC.